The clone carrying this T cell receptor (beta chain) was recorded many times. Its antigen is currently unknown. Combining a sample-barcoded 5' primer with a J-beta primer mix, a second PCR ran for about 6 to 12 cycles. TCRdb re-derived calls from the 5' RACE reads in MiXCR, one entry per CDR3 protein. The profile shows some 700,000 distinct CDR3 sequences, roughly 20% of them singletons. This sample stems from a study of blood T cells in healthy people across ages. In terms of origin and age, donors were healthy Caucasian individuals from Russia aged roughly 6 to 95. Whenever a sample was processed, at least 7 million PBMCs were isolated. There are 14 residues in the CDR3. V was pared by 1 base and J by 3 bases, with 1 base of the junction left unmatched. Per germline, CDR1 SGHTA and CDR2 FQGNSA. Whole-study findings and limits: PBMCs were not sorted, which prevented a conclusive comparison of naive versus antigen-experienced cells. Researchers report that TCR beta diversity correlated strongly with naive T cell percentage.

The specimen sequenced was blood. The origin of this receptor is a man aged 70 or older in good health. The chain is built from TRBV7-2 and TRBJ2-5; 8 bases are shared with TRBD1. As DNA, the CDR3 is TGTGCCAGCAGCTTAGGGACAGGGAAAGAGACCCAGTACTTC. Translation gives CASSLGTGKETQYF.